This T cell receptor (beta chain) was observed in a study of radiation and T cells in renal cell carcinoma. Broader study findings: Intratumoral heterogeneity was not captured in these approximately 1 g regions. Irradiated tumors had higher TCR clonality than control tumors.

Generated by immunoSEQ multiplex PCR, the TCRdb table keeps only in-frame clones and is missing some. The repertoire has more than 8,500 clones, over 55% of them found once; the top ten carry approximately 15%. Deletions cut 4 bases from V and 3 bases from J, with 11 bases between. This CDR3 is 14 amino acids long. In germline, CDR1 is MNHEY, CDR2 SMNVEV (reference sequence). Regarding treatment: treatment-naive control, cytoreductive nephrectomy. Regarding this clone: Its antigen is undetermined.

The chain combines TRBV27 with TRBJ2-3; no clear D gene. The specimen was tumor tissue, collected from a patient whose treatment was nephrectomy without radiotherapy. This receptor was taken from a man in his sixties with renal cell carcinoma. CDR3 loop: CASSSRLGTDTQYF. Here the CDR3 DNA reads TGTGCCAGCAGTTCTCGACTGGGGACAGATACGCAGTATTTT.